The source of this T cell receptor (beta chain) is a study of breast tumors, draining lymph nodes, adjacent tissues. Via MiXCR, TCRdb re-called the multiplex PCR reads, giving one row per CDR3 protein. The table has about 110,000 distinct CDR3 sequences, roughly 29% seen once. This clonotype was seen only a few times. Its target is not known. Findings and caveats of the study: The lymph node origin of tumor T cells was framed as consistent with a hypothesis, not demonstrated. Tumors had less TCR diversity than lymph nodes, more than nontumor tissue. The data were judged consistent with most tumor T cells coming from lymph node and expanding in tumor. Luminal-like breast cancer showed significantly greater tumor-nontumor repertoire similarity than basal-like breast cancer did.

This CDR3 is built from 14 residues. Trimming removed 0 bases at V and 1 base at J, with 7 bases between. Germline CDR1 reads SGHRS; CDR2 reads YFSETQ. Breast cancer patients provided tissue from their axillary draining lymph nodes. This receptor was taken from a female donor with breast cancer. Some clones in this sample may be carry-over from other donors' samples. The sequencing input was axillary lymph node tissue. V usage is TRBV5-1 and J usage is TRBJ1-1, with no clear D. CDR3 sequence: CASSLAVGNTEAFF. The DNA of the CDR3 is TGCGCCAGCAGCTTGGCCGTGGGGAACACTGAAGCTTTCTTT.